This T cell receptor beta chain originates from a study of monozygotic twins with inflammatory bowel disease. Findings and caveats of the study: IBD patients share fewer clonotypes with other people than healthy twins do, especially with disease activity.

The V gene's germline CDR1 is SEHNR and CDR2 FQNEAQ (reference sequence). The CDR3 is 14 amino acids. The authors drew around 2.6 ml of blood from each donor. Regarding this clonotype: Antigen specificity is unknown.

TCRdb re-called the 5' RACE reads; every CDR3 protein appears as one record, without DNA. Here the sample table reports roughly 170,000 distinct CDR3 sequences. The TCR was taken from a human donor with ulcerative colitis or Crohn's disease, or a healthy co-twin of an affected twin (not recorded which). The rearrangement joins TRBV7-9 to TRBJ2-7; the TCRdb D gene call, TRBD2, has no DNA to confirm it. Sequencing used blood. The CDR3 loop reads CASSSLGTVYEQYF.